The 16 T cell receptor beta chains below were found in one sample sequenced in a study of blood T cells in healthy people across ages (dated by TCRdb to 2014 to 2015). Library preparation employed 5' RACE. TCRdb names Illumina HiSeq 2500 as the instrument used. A second PCR of roughly 7 to 12 cycles was run with a J-beta primer mix and a sample-barcoded 5' primer. TCRdb trimmed public reads at Q25 via fastp, called clones via MiXCR and kept in-frame beta chains. Each record represents a unique CDR3 protein, reported with the most common genes and DNA among its rows. The sample records hundreds of thousands of distinct CDR3 sequences, approximately 50% of which are singletons. Together, the top ten hold around 32% of the sample. The sequenced sample was blood. The receptors stem from a woman aged 55-75 years in good health.

This rearrangement joins TRBV20-1 to TRBJ2-4, with 12 bases fitting TRBD2. The CDR3 consists of 18 residues. Germline V lookup: CDR1 DFQATT, CDR2 SNEGSKA (reference sequence). After removal of 0 bases from V and 1 base from J, the junction contained 7 bases not matched to a gene. CDR3 in DNA: TGCAGTGCTAGAGACCAACAAACTAGCGGGAGGGCCAAAAACATTCAGTACTTC. This gives the protein CSARDQQTSGRAKNIQYF.

The chain carries TRBV20-1 and TRBJ2-3, with 11 bases matching TRBD2. This CDR3 has 15 residues. Germline V gives CDR1 DFQATT, CDR2 SNEGSKA (reference sequence). J was trimmed by 0 bases and V by 1 base; bases with no gene match: 0. CDR3 in amino acids: CSARVAGGSTDTQYF. CDR3 bases: TGCAGTGCTAGAGTAGCGGGAGGGAGCACAGATACGCAGTATTTT.

This rearrangement joins TRBV6-2 or TRBV6-3 to TRBJ2-5; TRBD2 agrees at 9 bases. This CDR3 has 16 residues. CDR1 is MNHEY and CDR2 is SVGEGT in the germline V gene. V lost 2 bases and J lost 0; bases outside the gene matches: 4. DNA for the CDR3: TGTGCCAGCAGTTACCGGGCGGGAGGGTACCAAGAGACCCAGTACTTC. This translates into CASSYRAGGYQETQYF.

The CDR3 loop is CASSFHLAAYEQYF. In DNA form, the CDR3 reads TGTGCCAGCAGCTTCCACCTAGCGGCGTACGAGCAGTACTTC. This sequence joins TRBV7-8 and TRBJ2-7, with 7 bases that match TRBD2. There are 14 residues in the CDR3. Germline V gene data show CDR1 as SGHVS and CDR2 as FQNEAQ. V lost 3 bases and J lost 4; bases outside the gene matches: 6.

The J gene is TRBJ1-2, the V gene TRBV28, with D maybe TRBD1 (6 bases). This CDR3 has 14 residues. CDR1 MDHEN and CDR2 SYDVKM come from the germline V gene. Trimming removed 11 bases at V and 5 bases at J, with 21 bases between. The CDR3 DNA reads TGTGCCCTCGGGGGGAGGGGGTCTATATATGGCTACACCTTC. Translation: CALGGRGSIYGYTF.

This clonotype was seen a handful of times. This chain uses TRBV6-5 with TRBJ2-2; D is undetermined. CDR1 is MNHEY, CDR2 SVGAGI, per germline. V dropped 2 bases and J dropped 4 bases, with 20 bases sitting between them. This CDR3 has 18 residues. The CDR3 spells CASSYGGGVLVGTGELFF. The CDR3 DNA is TGTGCCAGCAGTTACGGCGGTGGTGTCTTAGTGGGCACCGGGGAGCTGTTTTTT.

In this sample, this clonotype turned up a few times. A much larger clone lies one base from this, so it may be a read error. The chain couples TRBV12-3 or TRBV12-4 to TRBJ2-1, with D unresolved. The DNA end is a closer match to TRBJ2-7, so the J assignment may be wrong. CDR3 length: 13 residues. CDR3: CASTIGPYNEQYF. CDR3 coding DNA: TGTGCCAGCACCATAGGACCCTACAATGAGCAGTACTTC.

This clonotype was counted a few times. This chain joins TRBV29-1 and TRBJ2-5; D assignment may be TRBD1 or TRBD2 (6 bases each). In germline, CDR1 is SQVTM, CDR2 ANQGSEA. V shed 7 bases and J shed 4 bases, with 13 bases lying between them. The CDR3 contains 12 residues. CDR3 region: CSAIRGRETQYF. CDR3 nucleotides: TGCAGCGCCATACGGGGGCGAGAGACCCAGTACTTC.

Only a few counts were recorded for this clonotype. The chain recombines TRBV5-1 with TRBJ2-3; TRBD1 agrees at 8 bases. There are 16 residues in the CDR3. J gave up 2 bases and V 0 bases, and 5 bases lay outside the gene matches. Germline CDR1 SGHRS, CDR2 YFSETQ. The CDR3 loop reads CASSLGDRIYTDTQYF. As DNA, the CDR3 is TGCGCCAGCAGCTTGGGGGACAGGATTTACACAGATACGCAGTATTTT.

The V gene is TRBV4-3, the J gene TRBJ2-3; D remains unclear. Trimming stripped 0 bases from V and 2 bases from J, with 3 bases between. The CDR3 extends over 13 amino acids. Germline CDR1 and CDR2: LGHNA and YSLEER. The CDR3 DNA is TGCGCCAGCAGCCAAGACCACACAGATACGCAGTATTTT. Translation gives CASSQDHTDTQYF.

The chain links TRBV15 to TRBJ2-5; 9 bases line up with TRBD2. The better agreement between TRBJ2-7 and the DNA end casts doubt on the J call. Germline assignment: CDR1 LNHNV and CDR2 YYDKDF (reference sequence). The CDR3 extends over 16 amino acids. CDR3: CATSRGAGGYLYEQYF. As DNA, the CDR3 is TGTGCCACCAGCAGAGGGGCGGGAGGGTACCTCTACGAGCAGTACTTC.

J is TRBJ2-3 and V is TRBV15, with 9 positions matching TRBD1. Germline-derived CDR1 and CDR2 are LNHNV and YYDKDF (reference sequence). The CDR3 length is 16 residues. With 3 bases clipped from V and 8 bases from J, the junction kept 12 bases outside the gene matches. CDR3 protein: CATSRPGTGFSATQYF. The CDR3 DNA reads TGTGCCACCAGCAGGCCCGGGACAGGGTTTAGTGCTACGCAGTATTTT. The complete variable domain, with remaining parts taken from reference TRBV15 and TRBJ2-3, reads DAMVIQNPRYQVTQFGKPVTLSCSQTLNHNVMYWYQQKSSQAPKLLFHYYDKDFNNEADTPDNFQSRRPNTSFCFLDIRSPGLGDTAMYLCATSRPGTGFSATQYFGPGTRLTVL.

The chain links TRBV5-1 to TRBJ1-2; 7 bases align to TRBD1. V shed 3 bases and J 1 base; nucleotides not matched to a gene: 3. The CDR3 sequence is 14 residues long. The germline gives CDR1 SGHRS, CDR2 YFSETQ. The CDR3 DNA is TGCGCCAGCAGCTGGGACAGTGGTAACTATGGCTACACCTTC. Translation: CASSWDSGNYGYTF.

This clonotype was seen only a few times. The rearrangement joins TRBV25-1 to TRBJ2-7; possible D gene TRBD2, 6 bases. There are 13 residues in the CDR3. In germline, CDR1 is MGHDK, CDR2 SYGVNS. V lost 8 bases, J lost 2 bases, and 13 bases lay in between. The CDR3 region has the DNA TGTGCCAGCGGACCTAGCGACACCTACGAGCAGTACTTC. Its translation: CASGPSDTYEQYF.

The chain couples TRBV20-1 to TRBJ2-1; 10 bases line up with TRBD2. The CDR3 runs 14 residues. The V gene's germline CDR1 is DFQATT and CDR2 SNEGSKA (reference sequence). V was clipped by 4 bases and J by 4 bases; unmatched bases: 4. CDR3 residues: CSAILAGTYNEQFF. The CDR3 nucleotides are TGCAGTGCTATACTAGCGGGGACGTACAATGAGCAGTTCTTC.

The J gene is TRBJ1-2, the V gene TRBV29-1, with 12 bases identical to TRBD1. CDR1 is SQVTM and CDR2 is ANQGSEA in the germline V gene. V shed 3 bases, J shed 8 bases, and the junction held 10 bases outside the gene matches. The CDR3 is 15 residues long. As DNA, the CDR3 is TGCAGCGTTGAGTTACCGTCCGGGACAGGGGGCGGCTACACCTTC. As protein: CSVELPSGTGGGYTF.